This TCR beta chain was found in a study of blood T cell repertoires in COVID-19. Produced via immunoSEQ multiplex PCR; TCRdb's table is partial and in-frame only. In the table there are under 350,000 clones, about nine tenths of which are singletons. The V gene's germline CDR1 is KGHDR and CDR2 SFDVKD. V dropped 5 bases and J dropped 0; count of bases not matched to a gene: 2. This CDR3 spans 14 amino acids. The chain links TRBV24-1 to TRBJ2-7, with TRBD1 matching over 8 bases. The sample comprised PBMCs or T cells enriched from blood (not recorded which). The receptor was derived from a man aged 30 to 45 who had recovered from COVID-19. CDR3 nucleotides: TGTGCCACCAGTGGACAGGGGCGCTCCTACGAGCAGTACTTC. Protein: CATSGQGRSYEQYF.